This T cell receptor beta chain comes out of a study of blood T cell repertoires in COVID-19 (dated by TCRdb to 2020 to 2021). In terms of the full investigation: Samples from collaborators originated in the United States, Italy and Spain and spanned both the acute and convalescent phases of COVID-19. Samples were obtained from the ongoing ImmuneRACE study (first 160 participants) and from 1,254 subjects provided by 6 global collaborators. The material from the prospective study consisted of cDNA or gDNA derived from T cells, B-cell-depleted T cells, or PBMCs. Deeply sampled blood TCRbeta repertoires from subjects exposed to, actively infected with, or recovered from COVID-19 were included in the dataset. A de-identified subject ID, COVID-19 status, age in years and sex were almost always included in the sample metadata. The repertoires were made available in a free public database intended to serve as a resource for research on the immune response to SARS-CoV-2. HLA class I and class II types, where available, came from metadata supplied by the sample provider rather than from assay-based typing.

The CDR3 measures 16 amino acids from cysteine to phenylalanine. CDR3 DNA is the only sequence kept; it has 48 bases, read in frame from the first base. For CDR1 and CDR2, the germline V gene (reference sequence) lists SGHNT and YYREEE. The germline V end is reduced by 3 bases and the J end by 7 bases; junction bases left unmatched: 12. TCRbeta CDR3 regions were amplified from genomic DNA by means of the immunoSEQ Assay, a bias-controlled multiplex PCR. Processing in the source paper ran as follows. The number of nucleated cells in each sample was estimated from the amplification of reference gene primers within the assay. Sequence reads were collapsed and filtered to measure the absolute abundance of every unique TCRbeta CDR3 rearrangement. For each sample, productive Simpson clonality was calculated by taking the square root of Simpson's diversity index across productive rearrangements. TCRdb holds this immuneACCESS table with in-frame rearrangements only. Some clones are missing; in checked studies, unresolved V genes explain under half, and the rest has no known cause. V, J and clone size were drawn from that table, and D and trimming were deduced from the DNA. This sample holds around 76,000 clones; 65% to 80% were observed only once. The top ten hold 25% to 30% of the sample.

Each collaborating institution followed its own protocols to collect whole blood in K2EDTA tubes. For TCRbeta analysis, collaborators shipped samples as frozen whole blood, isolated PBMCs, or DNA extracted from either of those sample types. About this clone: Its antigen remains undetermined. There are no base qualities to consult, and no much larger clone falls within one base.

Overall results and qualifications from the work: The quantity of clinical and demographic metadata differed by source and by participant and was supplied without curation.

The sample comprised peripheral blood. The rearrangement combines TRBV5-4 with TRBJ2-7, with 11 bases matching TRBD1. The receptor was isolated from an elderly woman with active or convalescent COVID-19. The CDR3 in this case is CASSSASGTGGREQYF. The sequenced DNA is TGTGCCAGCAGCTCCGCTTCCGGGACAGGGGGGAGGGAGCAGTACTTC.